Below are 11 T cell receptor beta chains sequenced from a single sample in a study of T cells in Graves' hyperthyroidism and ophthalmopathy. Template material for amplifying TCR beta CDR3 regions consisted of RNA transcripts. HTBI primers were used for first-round RT-PCR of the TCR CDR3. TCRdb called the multiplex PCR reads again in MiXCR, with one record for every CDR3 protein. This sample has roughly 740,000 distinct CDR3 sequences; about a sixth occur once, and the top ten carry under 9.5%. The sample consisted of blood. These receptors came from a man younger than 30 with Graves' hyperthyroidism.

In this sample, this clonotype turned up many times. V is TRBV30 and J is TRBJ2-7; 8 nucleotides align to TRBD2. Germline V gene data show CDR1 as GTSNPN and CDR2 as SVGIG (reference sequence). CDR3 length: 14 residues. J was trimmed by 3 bases and V by 3 bases; bases with no gene match: 7. The CDR3 spells CAWRGPGLGYEQYF. The CDR3 DNA reads as TGTGCCTGGAGGGGTCCGGGACTAGGCTACGAGCAGTACTTC.

A note on this clonotype: A much larger clone lies a single base off, so this may be a read error. The V gene is TRBV20-1, the J gene TRBJ2-1; 9 bases agree with TRBD2. Germline V gene sequence: CDR1 DFQATT, CDR2 SNEGSKA (reference sequence). The CDR3 runs 13 residues. J lost 3 bases, V lost 4 bases, and 1 base had no gene match. The CDR3 here is CSAIAGVYNEQFF. The CDR3, as DNA: TGCAGTGCTATAGCGGGAGTCTACAATGAGCAGTTCTTC.

Many counts were recorded for this clonotype. The rearrangement joins TRBV7-9 to TRBJ1-4, with TRBD1 matching 9 bases. V was clipped by 6 bases and J by 11 bases; unmatched bases: 7. This CDR3 is 13 amino acids long. Germline values: CDR1 SEHNR, CDR2 FQNEAQ (reference sequence). In nucleotides, the CDR3 is TGTGCCAGCAGGGGGACAGGGACGGGTAAACTGTTTTTT. Protein: CASRGTGTGKLFF.

This clonotype was recorded a few times. The chain carries TRBV12-3 or TRBV12-4 and TRBJ2-7; D is unresolved. The CDR3 has 16 amino acids. V was trimmed by 4 bases and J by 2 bases, leaving 18 bases between them. The CDR3 is CASSWPYSKIPYEQYF. The CDR3 DNA sequence: TGTGCCAGCAGTTGGCCTTACAGTAAAATTCCCTACGAGCAGTACTTC.

This clonotype was seen more than once but under ten times. This chain links TRBV3-1 with TRBJ2-2; D not certain. The CDR3 runs 12 residues. Germline V gene lookup returns CDR1 LGHDT and CDR2 YNNKEL (reference sequence). With 3 bases removed from V and 8 bases from J, the gap between germline ends came to 7 bases. This CDR3 is CASSQRRGELFF. DNA of the CDR3: TGTGCCAGCAGCCAGCGAAGGGGGGAGCTGTTTTTT.

This clonotype was picked up a small number of times. The gene calls are TRBV27 and TRBJ2-3; 8 bases map to TRBD2. CDR1 and CDR2 from the germline V gene are MNHEY and SMNVEV (reference sequence). The CDR3 has 15 amino acids. V shed 5 bases and J 3 bases; nucleotides not matched to a gene: 7. In DNA, the CDR3 is TGTGCCAGCAGTCCGGGACTAGTCAGGACAGATACGCAGTATTTT. Its protein product is CASSPGLVRTDTQYF.

The rearrangement joins TRBV6-2 or TRBV6-3 to TRBJ2-5; D gene ambiguous. The CDR3 runs to 13 residues. The germline CDR1 and CDR2 sequences are MNHEY and SVGEGT. Trimming shortened V by 5 bases and J by 5 bases, and 12 bases separated the two germline ends. The CDR3 DNA reads as TGTGCCAGCAGTGATCAGCTAGGGGAGACCCAGTACTTC. This sequence encodes CASSDQLGETQYF.

The chain employs TRBV15 and TRBJ2-3; 9 bases are shared with TRBD1. CDR1 and CDR2 (germline): LNHNV, YYDKDF (reference sequence). The J segment lost 4 bases and the V segment lost 9 bases, leaving 5 bases of the junction unmatched. This CDR3 has 13 residues. The CDR3: CATRDRVADTQYF. The CDR3 DNA reads TGTGCCACGCGGGACAGGGTTGCAGATACGCAGTATTTT. The entire variable domain, with the rest obtained from reference TRBV15 and TRBJ2-3, is as follows: DAMVIQNPRYQVTQFGKPVTLSCSQTLNHNVMYWYQQKSSQAPKLLFHYYDKDFNNEADTPDNFQSRRPNTSFCFLDIRSPGLGDTAMYLCATRDRVADTQYFGPGTRLTVL.

There are a few counts of this clonotype. This chain links TRBV12-3 or TRBV12-4 with TRBJ1-1; D may be TRBD1 (6 bases). V lost 1 base and J 1 base, leaving 19 bases between the germline ends. There are 18 residues in the CDR3. In DNA, the CDR3 is TGTGCCAGCAGTTTAGTATTTCCGGGCCAGGGGAGGAACACTGAAGCTTTCTTT. This encodes CASSLVFPGQGRNTEAFF.

Ten or more counts support this clonotype. The chain has TRBV24-1 and TRBJ2-3; D ambiguous. Trimming shortened V by 0 bases and J by 5 bases, and 8 bases separated the two germline ends. There are 14 residues in the CDR3. Germline CDR1 and CDR2: KGHDR and SFDVKD. CDR3 region: CATSDLAIGDTQYF. The CDR3 DNA is TGTGCCACCAGTGATTTGGCTATCGGAGATACGCAGTATTTT.

The chain combines TRBV24-1 with TRBJ1-4, with D possibly matching TRBD1 (5 bases). In germline, CDR1 is KGHDR, CDR2 SFDVKD. The CDR3 sequence is 15 residues long. The V end lost 4 bases, the J end lost 1 base, and 9 bases lay between the germline ends. CDR3 residues: CATSDSTVTNEKLFF. DNA for the CDR3: TGTGCCACCAGTGACTCGACAGTAACTAATGAAAAACTGTTTTTT.